A selection of T cell receptor beta chains follows, all from one sample in a study of spatial heterogeneity in lung cancer. Using its own MiXCR run on the 5' RACE reads, TCRdb lists one record per CDR3 protein. The table includes about 28,000 distinct CDR3 sequences, roughly 6.6% detected once. The sequencing here drew on lung tumor tissue, taken at surgery. All receptors come from a male donor with early-stage non-small cell lung cancer. Each CDR3 is given with its conserved first and last residue.

v_gene,j_gene,CDR3aa
TRBV5-1,TRBJ2-2,CASSLAGVNTGELFF
TRBV7-2,TRBJ2-7,CASSLMGLSYEQYF
TRBV5-1,TRBJ2-1,CASRPPSGGGNEQFF
TRBV20-1,TRBJ2-7,CSAVRGGGEQYF
TRBV20-1,TRBJ2-5,CSAAMTGQETQYF
TRBV7-6,TRBJ2-5,CASSLDQETQYF
TRBV7-2,TRBJ2-7,CASSLALGLAGDMSSYEQYF
TRBV9,TRBJ2-4,CASSVDTGVINIQYF
TRBV12-3/TRBV12-4,TRBJ1-3,CASRPGGPGNTIYF
TRBV7-2,TRBJ2-7,CASSFNPLQEQYF
TRBV10-3,TRBJ2-5,CAISEGQKETQYF
TRBV7-8,TRBJ2-7,CASSLSDRYYEQYF
TRBV5-1,TRBJ2-7,CASSGAVIEGEQYF
TRBV3-1,TRBJ1-2,CASSPRATNYGYTF
TRBV12-3/TRBV12-4,TRBJ2-1,CASSLEFSSLSYNEQFF
TRBV7-2,TRBJ2-6,CASSFRGTGANVLTF
TRBV6-2/TRBV6-3,TRBJ1-2,CASSPAGFYYGYTF
TRBV12-3/TRBV12-4,TRBJ2-5,CAITRGLVHQETQYF
TRBV7-2,TRBJ1-2,CASSPFVGQPDYGYTF
TRBV30,TRBJ1-6,CAWSVSPDTPNSPLHF
TRBV20-1,TRBJ1-5,CSIYQGDNQPQHF